This TCR beta chain was captured by sequencing in a study of T cells after yellow fever vaccination. Overall study context: SMART-Seq v4 Ultra Low Input handled preparation of low-cell-number fractions. Study-wide results and caveats: The study found a weaker secondary response that peaked faster, day 5 versus 15. A small proportion of clonotypes was detected in both the CD4 and CD8 compartments.

TCRdb redid the calling of the 5' RACE reads with MiXCR, one entry per CDR3 protein. The table shows some 420,000 distinct CDR3 sequences, with 15% to 20% occurring only once. A remark on this clonotype: Its cognate antigen is unknown.

V lost 0 bases and J lost 5, with 10 bases in between. This CDR3 region has 13 residues. CDR1 and CDR2 from the germline V gene are GTSNPN and SVGIG (reference sequence). The sequence came from a man younger than 35 who received the YFV17D yellow fever vaccine. This specimen consisted of PBMCs, obtained before the yellow fever booster vaccination. The chain joins TRBV30 to TRBJ1-2; D gene unclear. DNA of the CDR3: TGTGCCTGGAGTGTACGGGGTGTTTATGGCTACACCTTC. Translation: CAWSVRGVYGYTF.